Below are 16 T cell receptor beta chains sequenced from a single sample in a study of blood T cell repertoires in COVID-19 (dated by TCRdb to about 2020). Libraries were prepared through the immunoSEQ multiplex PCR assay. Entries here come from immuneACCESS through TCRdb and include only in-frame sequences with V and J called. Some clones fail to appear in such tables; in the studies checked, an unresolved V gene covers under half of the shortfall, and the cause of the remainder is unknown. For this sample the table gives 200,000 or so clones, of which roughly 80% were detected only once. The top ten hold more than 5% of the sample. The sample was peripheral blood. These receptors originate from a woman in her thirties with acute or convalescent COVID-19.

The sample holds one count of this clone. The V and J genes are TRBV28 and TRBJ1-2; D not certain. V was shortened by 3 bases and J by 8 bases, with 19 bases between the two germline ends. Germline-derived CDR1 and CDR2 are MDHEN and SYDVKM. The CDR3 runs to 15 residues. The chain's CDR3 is CASSFLSGRMRGYTF. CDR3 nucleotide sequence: TGTGCCAGCAGTTTTTTATCGGGAAGGATGAGAGGCTACACCTTC.

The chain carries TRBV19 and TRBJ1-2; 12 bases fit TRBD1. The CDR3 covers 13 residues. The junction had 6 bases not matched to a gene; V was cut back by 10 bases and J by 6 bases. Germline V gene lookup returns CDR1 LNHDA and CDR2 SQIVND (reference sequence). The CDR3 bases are TGTGCCACAAGGGGACAGGGGGCGGATGGCTACACCTTC. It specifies CATRGQGADGYTF.

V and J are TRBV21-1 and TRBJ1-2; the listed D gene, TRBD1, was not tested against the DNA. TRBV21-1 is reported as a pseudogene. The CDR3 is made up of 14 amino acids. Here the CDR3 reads CASSSGGPNYGYTF. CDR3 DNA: TGTGCCAGCAGCTCAGGGGGACCAAACTATGGCTACACCTTC.

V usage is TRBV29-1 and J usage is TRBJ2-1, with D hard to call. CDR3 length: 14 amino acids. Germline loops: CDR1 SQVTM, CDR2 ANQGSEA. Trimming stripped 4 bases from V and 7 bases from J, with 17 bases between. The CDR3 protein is CSVVLPESRNEQFF. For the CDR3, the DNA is TGCAGCGTTGTACTACCGGAAAGTCGGAATGAGCAGTTCTTC.

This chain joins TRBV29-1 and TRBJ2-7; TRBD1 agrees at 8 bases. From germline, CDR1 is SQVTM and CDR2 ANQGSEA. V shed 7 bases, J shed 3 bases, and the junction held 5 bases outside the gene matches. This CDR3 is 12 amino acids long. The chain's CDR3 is CSAGDRGYEQYF. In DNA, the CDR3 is TGCAGCGCAGGTGACAGGGGCTACGAGCAGTACTTC.

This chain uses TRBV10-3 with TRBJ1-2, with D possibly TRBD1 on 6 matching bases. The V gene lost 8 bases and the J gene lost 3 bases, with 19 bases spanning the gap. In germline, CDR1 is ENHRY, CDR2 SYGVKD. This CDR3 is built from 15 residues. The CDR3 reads CAISVTGGQDYGYTF. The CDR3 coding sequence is TGTGCCATCTCGGTAACGGGGGGACAAGACTATGGCTACACCTTC.

The CDR3 bases are TGTGCCAGCAGCTTAGATTACGGGGGGGAGACCCAGTACTTC. It is translated as CASSLDYGGETQYF. This rearrangement joins TRBV7-2 to TRBJ2-5, with 7 bases that match TRBD2. V lost 1 base, J lost 5 bases, and 4 bases stayed unmatched. The CDR3 loop spans 14 amino acids. Germline assignment: CDR1 SGHTA and CDR2 FQGNSA.

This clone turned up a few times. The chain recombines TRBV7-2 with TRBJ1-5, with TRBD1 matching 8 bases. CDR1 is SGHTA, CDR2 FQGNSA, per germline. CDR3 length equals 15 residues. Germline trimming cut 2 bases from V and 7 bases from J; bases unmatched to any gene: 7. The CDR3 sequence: CASSLRQGAWQPQHF. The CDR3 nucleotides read TGTGCCAGCAGCTTACGTCAGGGGGCCTGGCAGCCCCAGCATTTT.

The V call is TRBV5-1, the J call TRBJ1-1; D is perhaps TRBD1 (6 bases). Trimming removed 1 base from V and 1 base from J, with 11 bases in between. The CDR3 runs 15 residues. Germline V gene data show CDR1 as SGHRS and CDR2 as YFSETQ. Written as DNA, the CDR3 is TGCGCCAGCAGCTTGCAGGGGTCGGGGAACACTGAAGCTTTCTTT. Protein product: CASSLQGSGNTEAFF.

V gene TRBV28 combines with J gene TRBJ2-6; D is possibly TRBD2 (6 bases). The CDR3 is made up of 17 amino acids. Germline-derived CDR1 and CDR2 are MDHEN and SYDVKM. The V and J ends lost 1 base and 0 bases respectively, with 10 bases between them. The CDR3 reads CASSLLGTSSGANVLTF. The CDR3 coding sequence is TGTGCCAGCAGTTTATTAGGGACTTCCTCTGGGGCCAACGTCCTGACTTTC. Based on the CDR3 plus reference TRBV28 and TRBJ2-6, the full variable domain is DVKVTQSSRYLVKRTGEKVFLECVQDMDHENMFWYRQDPGLGLRLIYFSYDVKMKEKGDIPEGYSVSREKKERFSLILESASTNQTSMYLCASSLLGTSSGANVLTFGAGSRLTVL.

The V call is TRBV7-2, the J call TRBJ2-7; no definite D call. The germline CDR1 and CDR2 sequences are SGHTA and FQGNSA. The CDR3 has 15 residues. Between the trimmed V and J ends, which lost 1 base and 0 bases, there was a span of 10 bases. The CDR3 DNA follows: TGTGCCAGCAGCTTAGTGGCAGGCCCCTCCTACGAGCAGTACTTC. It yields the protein CASSLVAGPSYEQYF.

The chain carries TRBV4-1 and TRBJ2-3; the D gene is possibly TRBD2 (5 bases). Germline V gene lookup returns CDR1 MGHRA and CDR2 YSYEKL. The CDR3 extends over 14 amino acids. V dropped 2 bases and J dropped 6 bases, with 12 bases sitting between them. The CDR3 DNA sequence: TGCGCCAGCAGCCAATCGGGGTTTCCGGATACGCAGTATTTT. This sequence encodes CASSQSGFPDTQYF.

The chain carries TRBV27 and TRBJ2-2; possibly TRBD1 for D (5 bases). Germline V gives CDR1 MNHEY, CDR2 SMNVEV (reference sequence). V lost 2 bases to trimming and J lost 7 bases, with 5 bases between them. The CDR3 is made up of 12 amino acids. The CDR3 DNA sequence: TGTGCCAGCAGTTTACAGGGCGGGGAGCTGTTTTTT. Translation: CASSLQGGELFF.

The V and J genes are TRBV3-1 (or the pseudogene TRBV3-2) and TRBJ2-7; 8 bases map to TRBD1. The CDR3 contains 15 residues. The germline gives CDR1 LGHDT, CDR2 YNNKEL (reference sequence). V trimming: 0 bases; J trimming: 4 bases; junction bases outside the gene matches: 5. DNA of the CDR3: TGTGCCAGCAGCCAAGATTGGACAGGGTGGTACGAGCAGTACTTC. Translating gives CASSQDWTGWYEQYF.

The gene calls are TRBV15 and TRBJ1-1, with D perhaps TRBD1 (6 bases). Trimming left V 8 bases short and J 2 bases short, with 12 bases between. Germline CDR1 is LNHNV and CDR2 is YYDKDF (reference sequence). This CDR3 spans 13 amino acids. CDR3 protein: CATYRERNTEAFF. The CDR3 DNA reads TGTGCCACCTACAGGGAGCGTAACACTGAAGCTTTCTTT.

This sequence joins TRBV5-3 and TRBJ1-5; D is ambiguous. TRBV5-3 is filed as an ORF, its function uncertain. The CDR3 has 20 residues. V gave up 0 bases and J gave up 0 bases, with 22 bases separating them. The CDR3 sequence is CARSLAYTDSSPYSNQPQHF. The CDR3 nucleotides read TGTGCCAGAAGCTTGGCTTATACGGATAGCTCCCCCTATAGCAATCAGCCCCAGCATTTT.